The 19 T cell receptor beta chains listed next were all sequenced from one sample in a study of cytomegalovirus exposure and HLA in healthy donors. Some clones are missing from TCRdb's copy, which holds only in-frame ones; the method was immunoSEQ multiplex PCR. The repertoire has about 250,000 clones, roughly 87% of them found once; the top ten carry 12%. Sequenced material: PBMCs. These receptor sequences come from a man aged 18 to 29 in good health and CMV-seropositive.

The chain links TRBV29-1 to TRBJ1-1; tentative D call: TRBD1 (5 bases). V dropped 6 bases and J dropped 4 bases, with 9 bases sitting between them. Germline V gives CDR1 SQVTM, CDR2 ANQGSEA. This CDR3 spans 11 amino acids. Here the CDR3 reads CSVPGTTEAFF. The CDR3 coding sequence is TGCAGCGTCCCGGGGACCACTGAAGCTTTCTTT.

This chain connects TRBV5-1 to TRBJ2-1; 7 bases are shared with TRBD2. Losses at the gene ends were 0 bases for V and 0 bases for J; bases not matched to a gene: 3. The CDR3 has 16 residues. The V gene's germline CDR1 is SGHRS and CDR2 YFSETQ. This chain's CDR3 is CASSLELAASYNEQFF. The CDR3 DNA follows: TGCGCCAGCAGCTTGGAGCTAGCGGCCTCCTACAATGAGCAGTTCTTC.

The chain recombines TRBV2 with TRBJ2-7, with 9 positions matching TRBD1. Trimming took 0 bases from V and 0 from J; bases not matched to a gene: 6. There are 17 residues in the CDR3. Germline CDR1 and CDR2: SNHLY and FYNNEI. For the CDR3, the DNA is TGTGCCAGCAGTGAAGCCTTAGGGACAGGGAGCTCCTACGAGCAGTACTTC. It specifies CASSEALGTGSSYEQYF.

The chain employs TRBV7-8 and TRBJ1-5; 10 bases map to TRBD1. This CDR3 has 15 residues. Germline assignment: CDR1 SGHVS and CDR2 FQNEAQ. J gave up 6 bases and V 1 base, and 3 bases lay outside the gene matches. This CDR3 is CASSLGTGGFQPQHF. CDR3 DNA: TGTGCCAGCAGCTTAGGGACAGGGGGTTTTCAGCCCCAGCATTTT.

J is TRBJ2-7 and V is TRBV2, with D perhaps matching TRBD1 (6 bases). V lost 3 bases to trimming and J lost 0 bases, with 9 bases between them. The CDR3 contains 14 residues. Germline values: CDR1 SNHLY, CDR2 FYNNEI. The CDR3 nucleotides are TGTGCCAGCAGTGAGGGGGACAACTCCTACGAGCAGTACTTC. As protein: CASSEGDNSYEQYF.

The J gene is TRBJ2-1, the V gene TRBV27; D ambiguous. Germline values: CDR1 MNHEY, CDR2 SMNVEV (reference sequence). Trimming removed 2 bases at V and 5 bases at J, with 7 bases between. The CDR3 spans 13 residues. The CDR3 nucleotides read TGTGCCAGCAGTTTAGGCCAGAACAATGAGCAGTTCTTC. This gives the protein CASSLGQNNEQFF.

The chain couples TRBV2 to TRBJ2-2, with TRBD2 as a possible D gene (5 bases). The germline V gene encodes CDR1 SNHLY and CDR2 FYNNEI. Trimming stripped 6 bases from V and 3 bases from J, with 17 bases between. The CDR3 length is 16 residues. CDR3 loop: CASSEGFPRDTGELFF. DNA for the CDR3: TGTGCCAGCAGCGAGGGATTTCCTAGGGACACCGGGGAGCTGTTTTTT. The full variable domain, its missing parts supplied by reference TRBV2 and TRBJ2-2, is EPEVTQTPSHQVTQMGQEVILRCVPISNHLYFYWYRQILGQKVEFLVSFYNNEISEKSEIFDDQFSVERPDGSNFTLKIRSTKLEDSAMYFCASSEGFPRDTGELFFGEGSRLTVL.

This clone was seen a handful of times. This chain joins TRBV27 and TRBJ2-7, with 9 nucleotides matching TRBD1. Trimming took 3 bases from V and 5 from J; bases not matched to a gene: 5. The CDR3 has 14 residues. Per germline, CDR1 MNHEY and CDR2 SMNVEV (reference sequence). The CDR3 here is CASSFGTGTDEQYF. The CDR3 coding sequence is TGTGCCAGCAGTTTCGGGACAGGGACCGACGAGCAGTACTTC.

This clone was counted between two and nine times. The V call is TRBV5-4, the J call TRBJ1-2; 11 nucleotides match TRBD1. Trimming removed 3 bases from V and 4 bases from J; junction bases left unmatched: 2. The CDR3 covers 14 residues. Germline V gene lookup returns CDR1 SGHNT and CDR2 YYREEE (reference sequence). CDR3 DNA sequence: TGTGCCAGCAGCTCCGGGACAGGGGGCTATGGCTACACCTTC. Residues: CASSSGTGGYGYTF.

This chain joins TRBV6-5 and TRBJ2-5, with TRBD1 identical over 8 bases. Germline CDR1 is MNHEY and CDR2 is SVGAGI. J lost 4 bases, V lost 2 bases, and 6 bases had no gene match. The CDR3 runs to 15 residues. CDR3 loop: CASSYPRQGIETQYF. The CDR3 region has the DNA TGTGCCAGCAGTTACCCTAGACAGGGGATAGAGACCCAGTACTTC.

This CDR3 reads CASSEQGEGANYGYTF. The DNA of the CDR3 is TGTGCCAGCAGCGAACAGGGTGAAGGAGCTAACTATGGCTACACCTTC. The genes are TRBV6-1 and TRBJ1-2; tentatively, D is TRBD1 (6 bases). Germline CDR1 and CDR2: MNHNS and SASEGT. V gave up 6 bases and J gave up 0 bases, with 17 bases separating them. This CDR3 spans 16 amino acids.

V usage is TRBV19 and J usage is TRBJ1-2; no definite D call. Looked up from germline, CDR1 is LNHDA and CDR2 is SQIVND (reference sequence). The CDR3 runs to 13 residues. V gave up 7 bases and J gave up 12 bases, with 21 bases separating them. As DNA, the CDR3 is TGTGCCAGTAACTCCCTGTTTCGGGAAAACCACACCTTC. Its protein is CASNSLFRENHTF.

This sequence joins TRBV10-3 and TRBJ1-5; D unresolved. Germline CDR1 is ENHRY and CDR2 is SYGVKD. The CDR3 has 13 residues. Deletions cut 6 bases from V and 5 bases from J, with 11 bases between. The CDR3 here is CAIRANSDQPQHF. In DNA, the CDR3 is TGTGCCATCAGAGCCAACAGTGATCAGCCCCAGCATTTT.

The V gene is TRBV18, the J gene TRBJ2-1; unclear D gene. The germline V gene has CDR1 KGHSH and CDR2 LQKENI. The CDR3 has 12 residues. With 2 bases removed from V and 10 bases from J, the gap between germline ends came to 9 bases. The CDR3 DNA reads as TGTGCCAGCTCACCATCGGTGCAAGAGCAGTTCTTC. Its protein is CASSPSVQEQFF. The complete variable domain, with remaining parts taken from reference TRBV18 and TRBJ2-1, reads NAGVMQNPRHLVRRRGQEARLRCSPMKGHSHVYWYRQLPEEGLKFMVYLQKENIIDESGMPKERFSAEFPKEGPSILRIQQVVRGDSAAYFCASSPSVQEQFFGPGTRLTVL.

About this clone itself: The same CDR3 also results from other DNA sequences found in this sample. The chain has TRBV5-1 and TRBJ1-1, with no clear D. Trimming cost V 2 bases and J 0 bases, with 5 bases left between them. Germline assignment: CDR1 SGHRS and CDR2 YFSETQ. The CDR3 has 13 residues. CDR3 DNA sequence: TGCGCCAGCAGCTTAGGGCTGAACACTGAAGCTTTCTTT. Translated: CASSLGLNTEAFF. Variable domain in full (rest from reference TRBV5-1 and TRBJ1-1): KAGVTQTPRYLIKTRGQQVTLSCSPISGHRSVSWYQQTPGQGLQFLFEYFSETQRNKGNFPGRFSGRQFSNSRSEMNVSTLELGDSALYLCASSLGLNTEAFFGQGTRLTVV.

The chain couples TRBV6-1 to TRBJ1-2; D is ambiguous. The CDR3 loop spans 15 amino acids. CDR1 and CDR2 from the germline V gene are MNHNS and SASEGT. V was pared by 6 bases and J by 3 bases, with 17 bases between. Here the CDR3 reads CASSVQEAGYYGYTF. The CDR3, as DNA: TGTGCCAGCAGCGTGCAGGAGGCCGGTTACTATGGCTACACCTTC.

This sequence joins TRBV10-1 and TRBJ2-1, with D maybe TRBD2 (6 bases). V lost 10 bases, J lost 0 bases, and 13 bases lay in between. The length of the CDR3 is 14 residues. Germline CDR1 WNHNN, CDR2 SYGVQD (reference sequence). The CDR3 loop is CAKKRGSSYNEQFF. CDR3 coding DNA: TGCGCCAAGAAACGGGGGAGCTCCTACAATGAGCAGTTCTTC.

The chain has TRBV5-1 and TRBJ2-3; the D gene is possibly TRBD1 (6 bases). CDR1 SGHRS and CDR2 YFSETQ come from the germline V gene. V lost 2 bases, J lost 1 base, and 8 bases lay in between. This CDR3 region has 14 residues. The CDR3 here is CASSLRQGTDTQYF. Here the CDR3 DNA reads TGCGCCAGCAGCTTAAGACAGGGCACAGATACGCAGTATTTT. The variable domain in full, with the rest retrieved from reference TRBV5-1 and TRBJ2-3, is KAGVTQTPRYLIKTRGQQVTLSCSPISGHRSVSWYQQTPGQGLQFLFEYFSETQRNKGNFPGRFSGRQFSNSRSEMNVSTLELGDSALYLCASSLRQGTDTQYFGPGTRLTVL.

The chain combines TRBV20-1 with TRBJ2-7; no definite D call. Looked up from germline, CDR1 is DFQATT and CDR2 is SNEGSKA (reference sequence). The CDR3 covers 10 residues. The germline V and J ends were trimmed by 3 bases and 4 bases, with 4 bases remaining between them. The CDR3 spells CSAREYEQYF. CDR3 sequence (DNA): TGCAGTGCTAGGGAATACGAGCAGTACTTC.